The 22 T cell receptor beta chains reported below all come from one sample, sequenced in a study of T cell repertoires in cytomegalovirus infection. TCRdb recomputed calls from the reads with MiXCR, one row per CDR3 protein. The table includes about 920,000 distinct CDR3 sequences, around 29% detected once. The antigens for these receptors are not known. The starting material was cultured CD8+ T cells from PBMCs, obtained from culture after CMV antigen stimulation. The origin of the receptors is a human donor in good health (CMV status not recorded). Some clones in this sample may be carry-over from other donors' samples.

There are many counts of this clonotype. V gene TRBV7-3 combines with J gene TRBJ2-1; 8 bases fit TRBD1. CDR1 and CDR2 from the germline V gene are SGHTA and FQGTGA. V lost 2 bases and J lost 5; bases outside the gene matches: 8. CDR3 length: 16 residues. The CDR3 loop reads CASSLRGQGHDNEQFF. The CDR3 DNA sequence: TGTGCCAGCAGCTTACGAGGACAGGGTCATGACAATGAGCAGTTCTTC.

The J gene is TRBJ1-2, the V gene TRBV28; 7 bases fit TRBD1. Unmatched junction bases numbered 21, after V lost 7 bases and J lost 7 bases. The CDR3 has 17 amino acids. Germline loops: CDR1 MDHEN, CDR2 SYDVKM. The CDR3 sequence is CASTSPGLHRGSLGYTF. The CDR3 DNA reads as TGTGCCAGCACCTCCCCCGGGCTCCACAGGGGCAGTCTTGGCTACACCTTC.

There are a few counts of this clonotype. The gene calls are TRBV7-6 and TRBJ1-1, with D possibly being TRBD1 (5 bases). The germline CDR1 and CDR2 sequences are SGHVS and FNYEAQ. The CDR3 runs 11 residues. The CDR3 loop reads CAVIGTTEAFF. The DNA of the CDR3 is TGTGCAGTAATAGGGACCACTGAAGCTTTCTTT.

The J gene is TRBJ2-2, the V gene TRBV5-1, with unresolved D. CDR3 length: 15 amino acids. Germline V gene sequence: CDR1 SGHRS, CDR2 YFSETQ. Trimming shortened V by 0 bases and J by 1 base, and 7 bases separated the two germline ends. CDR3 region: CASSLEAENTGELFF. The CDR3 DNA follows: TGCGCCAGCAGCTTGGAGGCAGAGAACACCGGGGAGCTGTTTTTT.

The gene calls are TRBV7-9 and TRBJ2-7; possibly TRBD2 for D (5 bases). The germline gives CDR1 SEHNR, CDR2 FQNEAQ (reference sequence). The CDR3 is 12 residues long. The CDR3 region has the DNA TGTGTCAGCAGCTTAGGAGGCTACGAGCAGTACGTC. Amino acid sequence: CVSSLGGYEQYV.

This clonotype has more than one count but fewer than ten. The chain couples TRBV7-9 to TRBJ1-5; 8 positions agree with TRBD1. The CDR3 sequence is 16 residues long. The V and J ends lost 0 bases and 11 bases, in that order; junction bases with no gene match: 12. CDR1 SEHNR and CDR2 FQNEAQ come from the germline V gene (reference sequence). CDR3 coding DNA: TGTGCCAGCAGCTTAGCTCCCGGACAGGGCAAGGGGGCCCAGCATTTT. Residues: CASSLAPGQGKGAQHF.

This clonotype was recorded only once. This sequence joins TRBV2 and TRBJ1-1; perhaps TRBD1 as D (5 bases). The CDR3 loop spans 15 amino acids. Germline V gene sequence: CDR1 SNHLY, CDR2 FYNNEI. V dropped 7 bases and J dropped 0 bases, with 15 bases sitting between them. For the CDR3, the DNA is TGTGCCAGCATTGACGAGGGGCGCATGAACACTGAAGCTTTCTTT. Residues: CASIDEGRMNTEAFF.

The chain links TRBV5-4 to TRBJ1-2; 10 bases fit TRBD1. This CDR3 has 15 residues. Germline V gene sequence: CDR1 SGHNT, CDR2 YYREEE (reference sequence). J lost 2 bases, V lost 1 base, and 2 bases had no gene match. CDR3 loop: CASSLWGQGNYGYTF. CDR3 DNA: TGTGCCAGCAGCTTGTGGGGACAGGGGAACTATGGCTACACCTTC.

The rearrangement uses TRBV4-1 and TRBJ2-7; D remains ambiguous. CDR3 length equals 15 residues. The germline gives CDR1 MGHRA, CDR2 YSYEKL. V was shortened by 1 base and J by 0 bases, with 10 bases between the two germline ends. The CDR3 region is CASSQAVADSYEQYF. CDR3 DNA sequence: TGCGCCAGCAGCCAAGCGGTGGCGGACTCCTACGAGCAGTACTTC.

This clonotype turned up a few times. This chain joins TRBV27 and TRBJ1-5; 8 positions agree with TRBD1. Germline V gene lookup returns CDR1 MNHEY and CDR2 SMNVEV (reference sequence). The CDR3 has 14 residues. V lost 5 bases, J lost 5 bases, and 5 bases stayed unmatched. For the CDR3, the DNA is TGTGCCAGCAGTCCCAAGACAGGGGATCAGCCCCAGCATTTT. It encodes CASSPKTGDQPQHF.

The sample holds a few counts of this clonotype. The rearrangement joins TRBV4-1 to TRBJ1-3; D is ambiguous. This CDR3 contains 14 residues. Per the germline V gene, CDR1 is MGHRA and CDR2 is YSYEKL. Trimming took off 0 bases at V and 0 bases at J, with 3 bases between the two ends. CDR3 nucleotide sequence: TGCGCCAGCAGCCAAGATAGCTCTGGAAACACCATATATTTT. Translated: CASSQDSSGNTIYF.

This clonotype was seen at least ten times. The CDR3: CASSQDDPASSYNEQFF. The CDR3 DNA reads TGCGCCAGCAGCCAAGATGATCCAGCAAGCTCCTACAATGAGCAGTTCTTC. The rearrangement joins TRBV4-1 to TRBJ2-1; D is unclear. Germline CDR1 MGHRA, CDR2 YSYEKL. Trimming took 0 bases from V and 0 from J, leaving 12 bases between them. The CDR3 is 17 amino acids.

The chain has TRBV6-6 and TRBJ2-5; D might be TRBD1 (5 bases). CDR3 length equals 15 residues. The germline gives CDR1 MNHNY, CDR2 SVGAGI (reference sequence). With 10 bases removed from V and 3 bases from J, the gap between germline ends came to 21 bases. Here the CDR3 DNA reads TGTGCCAACAGCTTTGGGGCGTACTCAAAAGAGACCCAGTACTTC. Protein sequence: CANSFGAYSKETQYF.

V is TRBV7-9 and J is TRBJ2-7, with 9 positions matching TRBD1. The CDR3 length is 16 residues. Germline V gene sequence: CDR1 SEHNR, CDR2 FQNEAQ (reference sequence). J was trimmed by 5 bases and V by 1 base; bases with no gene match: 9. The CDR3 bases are TGTGCCAGCAGCTTAGGAGTTTGGGACAGGGACCACGAGCAGTACTTC. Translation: CASSLGVWDRDHEQYF.

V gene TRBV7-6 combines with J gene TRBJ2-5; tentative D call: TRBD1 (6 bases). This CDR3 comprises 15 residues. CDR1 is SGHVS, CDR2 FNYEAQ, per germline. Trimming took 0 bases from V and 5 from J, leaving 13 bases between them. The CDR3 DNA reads TGTGCCAGCAGCTTAGCGGGGGCCTTCGACGAGACCCAGTACTTC. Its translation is CASSLAGAFDETQYF.

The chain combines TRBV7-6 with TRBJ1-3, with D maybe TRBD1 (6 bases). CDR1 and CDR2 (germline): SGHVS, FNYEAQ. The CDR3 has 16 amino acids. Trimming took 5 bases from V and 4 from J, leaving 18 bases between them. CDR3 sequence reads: CASSPVWTVQGNTIYF. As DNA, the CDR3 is TGTGCCAGCAGCCCCGTCTGGACAGTTCAAGGAAACACCATATATTTT.

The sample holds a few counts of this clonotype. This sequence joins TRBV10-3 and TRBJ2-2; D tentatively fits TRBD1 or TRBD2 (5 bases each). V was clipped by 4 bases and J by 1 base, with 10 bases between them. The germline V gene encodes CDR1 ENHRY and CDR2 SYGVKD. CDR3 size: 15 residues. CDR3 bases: TGTGCCATCAGTGCTTGGGACCTGAACACCGGGGAGCTGTTTTTT. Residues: CAISAWDLNTGELFF.

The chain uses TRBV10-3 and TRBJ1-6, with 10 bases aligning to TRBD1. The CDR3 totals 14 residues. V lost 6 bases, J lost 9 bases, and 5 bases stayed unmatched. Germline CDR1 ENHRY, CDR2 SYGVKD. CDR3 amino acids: CAISSGTGASPLHF. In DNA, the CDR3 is TGTGCCATCAGCTCCGGGACAGGGGCTTCACCCCTCCACTTT.

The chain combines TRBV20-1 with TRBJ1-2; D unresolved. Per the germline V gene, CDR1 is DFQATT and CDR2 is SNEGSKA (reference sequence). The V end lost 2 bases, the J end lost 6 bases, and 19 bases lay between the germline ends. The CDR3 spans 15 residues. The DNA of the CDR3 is TGCAGTGCTAGACCGCCAGCTGCTGCAATAAATGGCTACACCTTC. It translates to CSARPPAAAINGYTF.

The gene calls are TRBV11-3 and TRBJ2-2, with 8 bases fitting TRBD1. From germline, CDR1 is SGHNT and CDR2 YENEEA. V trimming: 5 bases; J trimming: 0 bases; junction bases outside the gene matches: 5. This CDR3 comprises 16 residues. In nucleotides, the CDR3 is TGTGCCAGCAGCCGCCGGACAGGGTCGAACACCGGGGAGCTGTTTTTT. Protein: CASSRRTGSNTGELFF.

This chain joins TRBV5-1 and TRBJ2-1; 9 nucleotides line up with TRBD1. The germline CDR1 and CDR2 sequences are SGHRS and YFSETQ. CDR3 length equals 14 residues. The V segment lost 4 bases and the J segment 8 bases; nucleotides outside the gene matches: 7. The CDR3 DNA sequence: TGCGCCAGCAGCACGGGACAGGGCGACGATGAGCAGTTCTTC. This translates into CASSTGQGDDEQFF. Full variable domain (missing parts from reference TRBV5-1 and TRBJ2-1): KAGVTQTPRYLIKTRGQQVTLSCSPISGHRSVSWYQQTPGQGLQFLFEYFSETQRNKGNFPGRFSGRQFSNSRSEMNVSTLELGDSALYLCASSTGQGDDEQFFGPGTRLTVL.

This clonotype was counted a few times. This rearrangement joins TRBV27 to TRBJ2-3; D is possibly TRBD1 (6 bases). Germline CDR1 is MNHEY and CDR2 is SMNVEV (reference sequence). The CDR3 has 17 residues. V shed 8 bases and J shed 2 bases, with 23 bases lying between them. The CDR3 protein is CASRPVTLRTDTDTQYF. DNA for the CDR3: TGTGCCAGCCGCCCGGTGACACTCCGGACAGACACAGATACGCAGTATTTT.